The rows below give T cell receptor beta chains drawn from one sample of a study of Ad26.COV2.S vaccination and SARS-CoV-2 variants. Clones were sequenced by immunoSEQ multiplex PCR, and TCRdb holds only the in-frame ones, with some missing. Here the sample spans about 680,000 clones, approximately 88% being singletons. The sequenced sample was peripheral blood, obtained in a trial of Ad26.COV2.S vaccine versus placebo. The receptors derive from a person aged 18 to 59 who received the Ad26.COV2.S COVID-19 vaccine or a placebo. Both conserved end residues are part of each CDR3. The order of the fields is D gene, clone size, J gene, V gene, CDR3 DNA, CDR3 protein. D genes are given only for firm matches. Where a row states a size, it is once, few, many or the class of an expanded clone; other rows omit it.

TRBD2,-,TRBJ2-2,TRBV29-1,TGCAGCGTTGGTAGCGGGCGAGACACCGGGGAGCTGTTTTTT,CSVGSGRDTGELFF
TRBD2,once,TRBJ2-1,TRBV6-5,TGTGCCGGGGAGGGGAGAACCCGAGAGCAGTTCTTC,CAGEGRTREQFF
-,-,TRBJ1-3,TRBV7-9,TGTGCCAGCAGCTTAGCGCGGTCTGGAAACACCATATATTTT,CASSLARSGNTIYF
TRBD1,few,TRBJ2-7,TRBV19,TGTGCCACCGGGACAGGGGGCTCCGAGCAGTACTTC,CATGTGGSEQYF
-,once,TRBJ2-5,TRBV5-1,TGCGCCAGCAGCTTGAGCGACCCGAGGGAAGAGACCCAGTACTTC,CASSLSDPREETQYF
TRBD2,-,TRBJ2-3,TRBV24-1,TGTGCCAACCAGGGTTGCCCTAGCGGGGACACAGATACGCAGTATTTT,CANQGCPSGDTDTQYF
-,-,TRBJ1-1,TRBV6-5,TGTGCCAGCAGTTACGACAGGCCCCCTGAAGCTTTCTTT,CASSYDRPPEAFF
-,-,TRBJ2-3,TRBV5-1,TGCGCCAGCAGCTTGGCCACCAGGGATACGCAGTATTTT,CASSLATRDTQYF
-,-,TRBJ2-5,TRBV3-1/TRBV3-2,TGTGCCAGCAGCCAAGGGCGGACAGGAGGGTACCAAGAGACCCAGTACTTC,CASSQGRTGGYQETQYF
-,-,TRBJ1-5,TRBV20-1,TGCAGTGCTACTGATTCGGTCAATCAGCCCCAGCATTTT,CSATDSVNQPQHF
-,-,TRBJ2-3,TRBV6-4,TGTGCCAGCAGTGACTCAAGGGGAACTAGCACAGATACGCAGTATTTT,CASSDSRGTSTDTQYF
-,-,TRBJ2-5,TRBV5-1,TGCGCCAGCAGCACGACGAGCTCCTGGCAGACCCAGTACTTC,CASSTTSSWQTQYF
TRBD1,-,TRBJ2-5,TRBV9,TGTGCCAGCAGCGTAGGGACAGGGGGCCGAGAGACCCAGTACTTC,CASSVGTGGRETQYF
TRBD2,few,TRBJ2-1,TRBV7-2,TGTGCCAGCAGCTGGACTAGCGGGAGAGGGGATGAGCAGTTCTTC,CASSWTSGRGDEQFF
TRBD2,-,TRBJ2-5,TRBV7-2,TGTGCCAGCAGCTTAGCGGCGGGAGTGCAGACCCAGTACTTC,CASSLAAGVQTQYF
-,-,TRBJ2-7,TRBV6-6,TGTGCCAGCGAGGGACACACCTACGAGCAGTACTTC,CASEGHTYEQYF
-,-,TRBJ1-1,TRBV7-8,TGTGCCAGCAGTTTCAGCCTCACTGAAGCTTTCTTT,CASSFSLTEAFF
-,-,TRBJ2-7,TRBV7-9,TGTGCCAGCAGCTCCCCCCGGGACCATACCTACGAGCAGTACTTC,CASSSPRDHTYEQYF
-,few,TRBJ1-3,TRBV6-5,TGTGCCAGCAGTTACTCGACCAAGGGAAACACCATATATTTT,CASSYSTKGNTIYF
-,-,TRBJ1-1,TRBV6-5,TGTGCCAGCAGTACCTATGAGGGGACTGAAGCTTTCTTT,CASSTYEGTEAFF
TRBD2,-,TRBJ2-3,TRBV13,TGTGCCAGCAGCTTGGAGCGGGGGGCCCAGGGAGATACGCAGTATTTT,CASSLERGAQGDTQYF
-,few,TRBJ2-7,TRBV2,TGTGCCAGCAGTGAACCCAGGCCCCCCGACGAGCAGTACTTC,CASSEPRPPDEQYF
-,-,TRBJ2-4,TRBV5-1,TGCGCCAGCAGCTTGTTTTGGGTACCATCCAAAAACATTCAGTACTTC,CASSLFWVPSKNIQYF
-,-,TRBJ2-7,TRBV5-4,TGTGCCAGCAGCTTCGGCGGTTCCTACGAGCAGTACTTC,CASSFGGSYEQYF
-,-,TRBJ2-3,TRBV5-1,TGCGCCAGCAGCCCCTTTGGGGGTTCTAACACAGATACGCAGTATTTT,CASSPFGGSNTDTQYF
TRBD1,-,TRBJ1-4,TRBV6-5,TGTGCCAGCAGCCGGGGACAGCTTAATGAAAAACTGTTTTTT,CASSRGQLNEKLFF
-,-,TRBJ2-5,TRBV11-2,TGTGCCAGCAAGACGGGGGCTCCCCAAGAGACCCAGTACTTC,CASKTGAPQETQYF
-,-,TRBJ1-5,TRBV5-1,TGCGCCAGCAGCCAAGGACCAGGGAGCAATCAGCCCCAGCATTTT,CASSQGPGSNQPQHF
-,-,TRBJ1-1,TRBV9,TGTGCCAGCAGCGTAGCGGTGGGGGGAGAAGCTTTCTTT,CASSVAVGGEAFF
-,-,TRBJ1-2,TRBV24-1,TGTGCCACCAGTGATTTGGAGGGGTCCTACACCTTC,CATSDLEGSYTF
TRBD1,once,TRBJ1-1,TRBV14,TGTGCCAGCAGCCGGATCAGGGGGGGCACTGAAGCTTTCTTT,CASSRIRGGTEAFF
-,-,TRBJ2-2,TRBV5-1,TGCGCCAGCAGCTTGGCCCCCAGGGTTGACGGGGAGCTGTTTTTT,CASSLAPRVDGELFF
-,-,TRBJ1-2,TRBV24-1,TGTGCCACCAGTGAACCTACAGAGAACTATGGCTACACCTTC,CATSEPTENYGYTF
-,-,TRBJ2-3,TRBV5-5,TGTGCCAGCAGCCCGACAGGAACCCCAGATACGCAGTATTTT,CASSPTGTPDTQYF
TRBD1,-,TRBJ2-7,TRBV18,TGTGCCAGCTCACCCGGGACAGGGTTGAGGGAGCAGTACTTC,CASSPGTGLREQYF
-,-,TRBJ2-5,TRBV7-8,TGTGCCAGCAGCTGGGGGGCCAGAGAGACCCAGTACTTC,CASSWGARETQYF
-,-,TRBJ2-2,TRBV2,TGTGCCAGCAGCACCAGGGGCACCGGGGAGCTGTTTTTT,CASSTRGTGELFF
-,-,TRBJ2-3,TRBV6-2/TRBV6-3,TGTGCCAGCAGCACCGGGACCAGCGGGTCAGATACGCAGTATTTT,CASSTGTSGSDTQYF
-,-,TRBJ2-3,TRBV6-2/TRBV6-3,TGTGCCAGCAGTTACCAGGTCGCTATACCCCAGCACAGGGATACGCAGTATTTT,CASSYQVAIPQHRDTQYF
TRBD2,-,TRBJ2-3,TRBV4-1,TGCGCCAGCAGTCTTGGGACTAGCGGGGGCACAGATACGCAGTATTTT,CASSLGTSGGTDTQYF
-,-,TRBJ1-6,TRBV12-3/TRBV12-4,TGTGCCAGCAGTTTAAACCCCCCCACCCTCCACTTT,CASSLNPPTLHF
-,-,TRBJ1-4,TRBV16,TGTGCCAGCAGCCAAAGGGGGTCTGAAAAACTGTTTTTT,CASSQRGSEKLFF
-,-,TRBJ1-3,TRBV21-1,TGTGCCAGCAGCAAAGGAACTTGGAGATATTTT,CASSKGTWRYF
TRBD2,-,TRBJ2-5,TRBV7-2,TGTGCCAGCAGCTTATTGGAGCGGGGGGGCCTAGAGACCCAGTACTTC,CASSLLERGGLETQYF
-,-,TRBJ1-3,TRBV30,TGTGCCTGGGACAGGAGTAATGGAAACACCATATATTTT,CAWDRSNGNTIYF
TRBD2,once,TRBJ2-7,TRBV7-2,TGTGCCAGCAGCCCACGGGGGCTAGCGGGAGTAATCCCCTACGAGCAGTACTTC,CASSPRGLAGVIPYEQYF
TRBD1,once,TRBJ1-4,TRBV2,TGTGCCAGCGCGGGACAGGTCGGCGAAAAACTGTTTTTT,CASAGQVGEKLFF
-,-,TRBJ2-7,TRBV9,TGTGCCAGCAGCGTAGAGGGAGGGGACAGGAATTACGAGCAGTACTTC,CASSVEGGDRNYEQYF
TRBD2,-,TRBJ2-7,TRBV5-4,TGTGCCAGCAGCTTGGGGGCTAGCGGGGGGAACTACGAGCAGTACTTC,CASSLGASGGNYEQYF
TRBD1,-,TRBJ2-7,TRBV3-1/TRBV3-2,TGTGCCAGCAGCCAGCAGGGACAGGGGTACCACGAGCAGTACTTC,CASSQQGQGYHEQYF
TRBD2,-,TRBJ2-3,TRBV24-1,TGTGCCACCAGTGACTTGGCCGGGACTAGCGGGGGGGTCACAGATACGCAGTATTTT,CATSDLAGTSGGVTDTQYF
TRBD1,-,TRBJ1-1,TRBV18,TGTGCCAGCTCACCACTGGAGGGGGCGCCGAACACTGAAGCTTTCTTT,CASSPLEGAPNTEAFF
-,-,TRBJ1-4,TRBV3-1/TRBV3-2,TGTGCCAGCAGCCAACTCCGGACGGGGGATAATGAAAAACTGTTTTTT,CASSQLRTGDNEKLFF
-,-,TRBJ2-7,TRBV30,TGTGCCTGGAGTGGGACGGGAAGGTACGAGCAGTACTTC,CAWSGTGRYEQYF